The clone carrying this TCR beta chain has a count of ten or more. The target antigen is unknown. The data derive from a study of glioma-infiltrating T cells. Study-level findings and limits: Very few CDR3 sequences were shared between tissue and blood. Tissue-blood divergence was below expectation in non-neoplastic patients, above in gliomas.

CDR1 SGHAT and CDR2 FQNNGV come from the germline V gene. CDR3 size: 12 residues. V gave up 6 bases and J gave up 4 bases, with 10 bases separating them. Using RNA template, CDR3s of TCR alpha and beta were amplified with iRepertoire arm-PCR. For one-step reverse transcription and amplification, about 90-450 ng of tissue mRNA or PBMC total RNA was used. TCRdb used MiXCR to reprocess the multiplex PCR reads, holding one entry per CDR3 protein. The sample includes about 180,000 distinct CDR3 sequences, more than 35% of them seen just once. Sequencing was done on a sample of glioma tissue, nonneoplastic brain tissue, or PBMCs (not recorded which). The rearrangement joins TRBV11-2 to TRBJ2-7, with D possibly matching TRBD1 (5 bases). This sequence originates from a human donor with low-grade glioma or glioblastoma, undergoing nonglioma brain surgery, or in good health (not recorded which). The chain's CDR3 is CASRAAGYEQYF. The CDR3 DNA is TGTGCCAGCAGGGCGGCAGGGTACGAGCAGTACTTC.